This entry describes one T cell receptor (beta chain). Germline lookup yields CDR1 SGHTA and CDR2 FQGTGA. The CDR3 has 16 residues. V lost 4 bases and J lost 4; bases outside the gene matches: 11. The PCR contained 60 Vbeta and 13 Jbeta primers. Here immunoSEQ multiplex PCR was the method, and the copy in TCRdb shows in-frame clones only, minus some. The table for this sample gives over 100,000 clones. This sample stems from a study of cytomegalovirus exposure and HLA in healthy donors. The rearrangement links TRBV7-3 to TRBJ2-5, with TRBD1 matching 8 bases. The sequenced sample consisted of PBMCs. The clonotype comes from a woman aged 35 to 49 in good health and CMV-seropositive. The CDR3 DNA reads as TGTGCCAGCAGCTCGCTAACCGGGACAGGTCGAGAGACCCAGTACTTC. Translating it yields CASSSLTGTGRETQYF.